These T cell receptor beta chains were read from a single sample in a study of T cells in tuberculosis. Measured with immunoSEQ multiplex PCR; TCRdb has only the in-frame clones, and not every one. Among about 28,000 clones listed, around 91% were seen once. The material sequenced was PBMCs. These receptors were collected from a donor aged 5 to 30 with latent tuberculosis or without tuberculosis infection. The CDR3 runs from the conserved cysteine through the conserved F or W. The D gene is left open where the match is weak. For some rows the clone size is stated as once, few or many, or as a class when expanded; others skip it.

V gene,clone size,J gene,D gene,CDR3 DNA,CDR3 protein
TRBV5-6,NA,TRBJ2-7,TRBD1,TGTGCCAGCAGCTTGCGGGGACAGGGCCACGAGCAGTACTTC,CASSLRGQGHEQYF
TRBV6-6,NA,TRBJ1-5,NA,TGTGCCAGCACCGAGCAGGGGCCCCAGCATTTT,CASTEQGPQHF
TRBV6-6,once,TRBJ2-4,NA,TGTGCCAGCAGTTACTCGACTGGAAACATTCAGTACTTC,CASSYSTGNIQYF
TRBV4-1,once,TRBJ2-7,NA,TGCGCCAGCAGCCAAGATCAGCGGGTCCACGAGCAGTACTTC,CASSQDQRVHEQYF
TRBV7-9,NA,TRBJ2-7,NA,TGTGCCAGCAGCCCAAACTTCCACTCCTACGAGCAGTACTTC,CASSPNFHSYEQYF
TRBV28,NA,TRBJ2-7,TRBD2,TGTGCCAGTCGGGGCGGGGGGACCTACGAGCAGTACTTC,CASRGGGTYEQYF
TRBV5-4,NA,TRBJ2-1,NA,TGTGCCAGCAGCTCTGGGGCGGGGGCGACCTACAATGAGCAGTTCTTC,CASSSGAGATYNEQFF
TRBV27,once,TRBJ2-1,TRBD1,TGTGCCAGCGGACCGACAGGGCTGGGTGAGCAGTTCTTC,CASGPTGLGEQFF
TRBV27,NA,TRBJ2-3,NA,TGTGCCAGCAGTTTACGTCAGGGGTTCTCGGATACGCAGTATTTT,CASSLRQGFSDTQYF
TRBV19,NA,TRBJ2-1,NA,TGTGCCAGTAGTATCCACAACTACAATGAGCAGTTCTTC,CASSIHNYNEQFF
TRBV7-8,NA,TRBJ2-7,NA,TGTGCCAGCAGCCCCCGGGACATTACCTCCTACGAGCAGTACTTC,CASSPRDITSYEQYF
TRBV27,NA,TRBJ2-5,TRBD1,TGTGCCAGCAGTTTCCCGCCGGGACAGGGGGATATTTTGGAAGAGACCCAGTACTTC,CASSFPPGQGDILEETQYF
TRBV10-3,NA,TRBJ2-1,NA,TGTGCCATCAGTGAGCGGTCCCTGTCCTCCTACAATGAGCAGTTCTTC,CAISERSLSSYNEQFF
TRBV6-5,once,TRBJ1-2,NA,TGTGCCAGCAGTTACCAGGTTGGCAGGGGCTTAAGGGGCTACACCTTC,CASSYQVGRGLRGYTF
TRBV7-7,NA,TRBJ2-2,TRBD1,TGTGCCAGCAGCTTAGGACAGGGGGTCGGGGAGCTGTTTTTT,CASSLGQGVGELFF
TRBV28,NA,TRBJ1-1,NA,TGTGCCAGCAGTTTCTTTCAGGGTAAGAACACTGAAGCTTTCTTT,CASSFFQGKNTEAFF
TRBV29-1,NA,TRBJ2-3,TRBD2,TGCAGCGTTGAAGGACGGGGGGGCCGCACAGATACGCAGTATTTT,CSVEGRGGRTDTQYF
TRBV5-1,NA,TRBJ1-4,NA,TGCGCCAGCAGCTTGGGGTTTGGGCAGACTAATGAAAAACTGTTTTTT,CASSLGFGQTNEKLFF
TRBV9,NA,TRBJ2-6,NA,TGTGCCAGCAGCGTAGAAGGGGACTCTGGGGCCAACGTCCTGACTTTC,CASSVEGDSGANVLTF
TRBV7-8,NA,TRBJ2-2,NA,TGTGCCAGCAGCCCGGAGCTTGCCTGGAACACCGGGGAGCTGTTTTTT,CASSPELAWNTGELFF
TRBV18,once,TRBJ1-2,TRBD1,TGTGCCAGCTCACCCTTGGGGCAGGGGGCGCACTATGGCTACACCTTC,CASSPLGQGAHYGYTF
TRBV6-1,NA,TRBJ2-7,NA,TGTGCCAGCACCAGCTTGGCGGCACCCTACGAGCAGTACTTC,CASTSLAAPYEQYF
TRBV5-6,NA,TRBJ1-1,TRBD1,TGTGCCAGCAGCTTGGGCGGGACAGGGGCCGAAGCTTTCTTT,CASSLGGTGAEAFF
TRBV5-8,NA,TRBJ2-2,NA,TGTGCCAGCAGCTTTAGGGCAGGGTTCACCGGGGAGCTGTTTTTT,CASSFRAGFTGELFF
TRBV6-1,NA,TRBJ1-1,NA,TGTGCCAGCAGTGAACGACCGACAGTAAGCACTGAAGCTTTCTTT,CASSERPTVSTEAFF
TRBV6-5,NA,TRBJ1-6,NA,TGTGCCAGTCAGGGGCTGGTGTATAATTCACCCCTCCACTTT,CASQGLVYNSPLHF
TRBV29-1,few,TRBJ2-1,NA,TGCAGCGTTGACGAACAGGGCAGTGAGCAGTTCTTC,CSVDEQGSEQFF
TRBV6-4,few,TRBJ2-3,TRBD2,TGTGCCAGCAGTGATGCTAGCGGGGGAACAGATACGCAGTATTTT,CASSDASGGTDTQYF
TRBV11-2,NA,TRBJ2-1,TRBD2,TGTGCCAGCAGCTTAGATGTACTAGCGGGGGGCCAGTCCTACAATGAGCAGTTCTTC,CASSLDVLAGGQSYNEQFF
TRBV19,NA,TRBJ1-1,NA,TGTGCCAGTAGTATGTCGGTACAGGGATTAAGGGTAGAAGCTTTCTTT,CASSMSVQGLRVEAFF
TRBV5-1,NA,TRBJ1-3,TRBD1,TGCGCCAGCAGCTCGGGACAGCGGAACTCTGGAAACACCATATATTTT,CASSSGQRNSGNTIYF
TRBV25-1,NA,TRBJ2-7,NA,TGTGCCAGCGTCCCAGCTCAGGGTTACGAGCAGTACTTC,CASVPAQGYEQYF
TRBV18,NA,TRBJ2-3,NA,TGTGCCAGCTCACCAGCGAACGTTACGCAGTATTTT,CASSPANVTQYF
TRBV10-3,NA,TRBJ2-3,NA,TGTGCCATCGGCCAGGGGCGTTCTAGCACAGATACGCAGTATTTT,CAIGQGRSSTDTQYF
TRBV18,NA,TRBJ2-7,NA,TGTGCCAGCTCACCTTCACAGGAGGGGTACGAGCAGTACTTC,CASSPSQEGYEQYF
TRBV11-2,NA,TRBJ1-1,NA,TGTGCCAGCAGCTTAGAAGGGGGGGTCGCTGAAGCTTTCTTT,CASSLEGGVAEAFF
TRBV5-1,NA,TRBJ2-1,TRBD2,TGCGCCAGCAGATATAGCGGGCGAAGCTCCTACAATGAGCAGTTCTTC,CASRYSGRSSYNEQFF
TRBV19,NA,TRBJ2-1,TRBD2,TGTGCCAGTAGTATCCCGACTAGCGGGGGCCACCGCGGTTACAATGAGCAGTTCTTC,CASSIPTSGGHRGYNEQFF